This record covers a single T cell receptor (beta chain). These data come from a study of shared clonotypes between healthy human individuals. Healthy HIV-negative adults with no recent acute infections or vaccinations were recruited as donors. Investigators divided CD4+ cells into CD45RA+ naive and CD45RA-negative memory subsets. The ends were cut back, 5 bases at V and 7 bases at J, with 6 bases in the middle. Per the germline V gene, CDR1 is SGHNT and CDR2 is YENEEA. The CDR3 runs to 12 residues. Method: immunoSEQ multiplex PCR; TCRdb's copy keeps in-frame clones and lacks some. The sample includes some 2.1 million clones, 85% to 95% of them seen just once.

Sequencing used naive CD4+ T cells sorted from blood. Subset specified: CD45RA+ positively selected. The V call is TRBV11-3, the J call TRBJ1-6; D gene unclear. This TCR was recovered from a man aged 18 to 30 in good health. The CDR3 DNA reads TGTGCCAGCAGCCTTGGCAATTCACCCCTCCACTTT. Translated: CASSLGNSPLHF.